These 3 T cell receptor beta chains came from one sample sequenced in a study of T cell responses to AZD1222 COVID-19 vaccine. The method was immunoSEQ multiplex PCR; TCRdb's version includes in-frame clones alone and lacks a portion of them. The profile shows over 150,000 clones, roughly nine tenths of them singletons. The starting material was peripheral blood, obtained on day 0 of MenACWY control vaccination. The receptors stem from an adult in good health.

CDR3 amino acids: CATSIGTFEGYTF. The CDR3 DNA reads as TGTGCCACCAGCATCGGGACCTTTGAGGGCTACACCTTC. This sequence joins TRBV15 and TRBJ1-2; D possibly corresponds to TRBD1 (5 bases). With 4 bases removed from V and 8 bases from J, the gap between germline ends came to 14 bases. This CDR3 contains 13 residues. The germline gives CDR1 LNHNV, CDR2 YYDKDF (reference sequence).

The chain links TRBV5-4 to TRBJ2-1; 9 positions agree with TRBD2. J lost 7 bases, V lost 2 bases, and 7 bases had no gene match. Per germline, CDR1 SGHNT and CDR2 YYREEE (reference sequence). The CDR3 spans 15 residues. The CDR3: CASSLAGGRANEQFF. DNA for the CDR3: TGTGCCAGCAGCTTAGCGGGGGGCCGCGCTAATGAGCAGTTCTTC.

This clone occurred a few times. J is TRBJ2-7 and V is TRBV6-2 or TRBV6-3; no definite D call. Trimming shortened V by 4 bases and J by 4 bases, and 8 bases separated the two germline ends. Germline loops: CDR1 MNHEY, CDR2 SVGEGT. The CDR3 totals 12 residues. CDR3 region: CASSSRRYEQYV. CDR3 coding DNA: TGTGCCAGCAGTTCTCGGAGATACGAGCAGTACGTC.